This T cell receptor beta chain was recorded in a study of T cell repertoires in cytomegalovirus infection. A note on this clonotype: Its antigen remains unidentified.

TCRdb processed the reads anew with MiXCR; each CDR3 protein has one entry. Altogether about 830,000 distinct CDR3 sequences are present, approximately 30% being singletons, with the ten largest covering about an eighth. Germline values: CDR1 LGHNA, CDR2 YNFKEQ. V lost 0 bases to trimming and J lost 3 bases; unmatched junction nucleotides: 11. This CDR3 has 18 amino acids. The source was cultured CD8+ T cells from PBMCs, collected from culture after CMV antigen stimulation. This receptor was taken from a human donor in good health (CMV status not recorded). Some clones in this sample may be carry-over from other donors' samples. V gene TRBV4-2 combines with J gene TRBJ1-1; TRBD1 matches at 9 bases. The CDR3 coding sequence is TGTGCCAGCAGCCAAGACGCGGGACAGGGCATGGGGGACACTGAAGCTTTCTTT. This translates into CASSQDAGQGMGDTEAFF.